The T cell receptor beta chain described here comes from a study of shared clonotypes between healthy human individuals. Trimming cost V 1 base and J 2 bases, with 9 bases left between them. The CDR3 loop spans 15 amino acids. The germline gives CDR1 LNHDA, CDR2 SQIVND (reference sequence). HIV-negative, healthy adults without recent acute infections or vaccinations were the donors. The table came from immunoSEQ multiplex PCR; TCRdb's copy has only in-frame clones and leaves some out. The sample records hundreds of thousands of clones, approximately 97% being singletons. The sample was naive CD4+ T cells sorted from blood. Subset denoted: CD45RA+ positively selected. The receptor was isolated from a young woman in good health. The chain combines TRBV19 with TRBJ1-3; no reliable D call. Written as DNA, the CDR3 is TGTGCCAGTAGTATAGTGGACTTCCCTGGAAACACCATATATTTT. Its translation is CASSIVDFPGNTIYF.